These 19 T cell receptor beta chains were all obtained from the same sample, sequenced in a study of lymphopenia after photon versus proton radiotherapy. Some clones are missing from TCRdb's copy, which holds only in-frame ones; the method was immunoSEQ multiplex PCR. The data hold about 70,000 clones, with over 70% observed a single time. Sequenced here: peripheral blood, sampled from a patient treated with proton-based radiotherapy. These receptors were taken from an older man with esophageal cancer.

The rearrangement uses TRBV6-1 and TRBJ1-3, with a weak D call TRBD1 (6 bases). V was shortened by 3 bases and J by 9 bases, with 18 bases between the two germline ends. Per the germline V gene, CDR1 is MNHNS and CDR2 is SASEGT. CDR3 length: 15 amino acids. The CDR3 is CASSDGRQGWATIYF. CDR3 nucleotide sequence: TGTGCCAGCAGTGACGGCCGGCAGGGGTGGGCCACCATATATTTT.

This sequence joins TRBV27 and TRBJ1-1; 10 bases agree with TRBD1. The CDR3 is 14 amino acids. The J segment lost 3 bases and the V segment lost 3 bases, leaving 1 base of the junction unmatched. The germline V gene encodes CDR1 MNHEY and CDR2 SMNVEV (reference sequence). CDR3 amino acids: CASSFGTGDTEAFF. For the CDR3, the DNA is TGTGCCAGCAGTTTCGGGACAGGGGACACTGAAGCTTTCTTT.

This sequence joins TRBV4-3 and TRBJ2-7; no definite D call. This CDR3 comprises 14 residues. Germline V CDR1 and CDR2: LGHNA, YSLEER. V lost 1 base and J 2 bases, leaving 9 bases between the germline ends. In nucleotides, the CDR3 is TGCGCCAGCAGCCAAGTGCAGACCGCCTACGAGCAGTACTTC. Its protein product is CASSQVQTAYEQYF.

The J gene is TRBJ2-7, the V gene TRBV7-8, with D perhaps matching TRBD1 (6 bases). Germline V gene lookup returns CDR1 SGHVS and CDR2 FQNEAQ. V shed 1 base and J shed 2 bases, with 12 bases lying between them. The CDR3 has 15 residues. Written as DNA, the CDR3 is TGTGCCAGCAGCTTAGTTTTTAGGGGGACCTACGAGCAGTACTTC. Residues: CASSLVFRGTYEQYF.

The V and J genes are TRBV29-1 and TRBJ1-1; TRBD1 matches at 11 bases. Germline loops: CDR1 SQVTM, CDR2 ANQGSEA. The V and J ends lost 7 bases and 4 bases, in that order; junction bases with no gene match: 2. The CDR3 spans 12 residues. CDR3 amino acids: CSGGTGGTEAFF. CDR3 in DNA: TGCAGCGGGGGGACAGGGGGCACTGAAGCTTTCTTT. Full variable domain (remainder filled in from reference TRBV29-1 and TRBJ1-1): SAVISQKPSRDICQRGTSLTIQCQVDSQVTMMFWYRQQPGQSLTLIATANQGSEATYESGFVIDKFPISRPNLTFSTLTVSNMSPEDSSIYLCSGGTGGTEAFFGQGTRLTVV.

The chain is built from TRBV13 and TRBJ2-7; D not resolved. CDR1 is PRHDT, CDR2 FYEKMQ, per germline (reference sequence). Deletions cut 3 bases from V and 4 bases from J, with 10 bases between. The CDR3 is 13 residues long. CDR3 coding DNA: TGTGCCAGCAGCTTTGCTAGACCATACGAGCAGTACTTC. It specifies CASSFARPYEQYF.

V gene TRBV16 combines with J gene TRBJ2-3; TRBD2 aligns across 10 bases. The trim removed 2 bases at V and 1 base at J, leaving 0 bases unmatched. The CDR3 runs 15 residues. CDR1 KGHSY and CDR2 FQNENV come from the germline V gene. CDR3 nucleotide sequence: TGTGCCAGCAGCCAAGGACTAGCGGGCACAGATACGCAGTATTTT. Translation: CASSQGLAGTDTQYF.

This clone was counted once. The chain is built from TRBV5-1 and TRBJ1-3; 9 positions agree with TRBD1. V dropped 4 bases and J dropped 4; count of bases not matched to a gene: 3. Germline V gene data show CDR1 as SGHRS and CDR2 as YFSETQ. This CDR3 comprises 14 residues. Written as DNA, the CDR3 is TGCGCCAGCAGCGATGGACAGGGGGGAAACACCATATATTTT. It codes for CASSDGQGGNTIYF. Combining the CDR3 with reference TRBV5-1 and TRBJ1-3 gives the whole variable domain KAGVTQTPRYLIKTRGQQVTLSCSPISGHRSVSWYQQTPGQGLQFLFEYFSETQRNKGNFPGRFSGRQFSNSRSEMNVSTLELGDSALYLCASSDGQGGNTIYFGEGSWLTVV.

This clone was counted once. J is TRBJ2-6 and V is TRBV5-1, with a tentative D call TRBD1 (6 bases). V lost 2 bases, J lost 4 bases, and 10 bases lay in between. CDR1 is SGHRS and CDR2 is YFSETQ in the germline V gene. CDR3 length: 15 residues. The CDR3 sequence: CASSFEGVGANVLTF. The CDR3 region has the DNA TGCGCCAGCAGCTTTGAGGGGGTAGGGGCCAACGTCCTGACTTTC.

V usage is TRBV15 and J usage is TRBJ2-5; 8 nucleotides align to TRBD1. There are 16 residues in the CDR3. V shed 0 bases, J shed 5 bases, and the junction held 8 bases outside the gene matches. Per germline, CDR1 LNHNV and CDR2 YYDKDF (reference sequence). The CDR3 loop is CATSRDVGQGRETQYF. DNA of the CDR3: TGTGCCACCAGCAGAGATGTCGGACAGGGTCGTGAGACCCAGTACTTC. Using reference TRBV15 and TRBJ2-5 for the parts outside the CDR3, the full variable domain is DAMVIQNPRYQVTQFGKPVTLSCSQTLNHNVMYWYQQKSSQAPKLLFHYYDKDFNNEADTPDNFQSRRPNTSFCFLDIRSPGLGDTAMYLCATSRDVGQGRETQYFGPGTRLLVL.

The rearrangement uses TRBV5-1 and TRBJ2-3; D remains unclear. With 7 bases removed from V and 0 bases from J, the gap between germline ends came to 15 bases. The CDR3 is made up of 15 amino acids. Germline CDR1 is SGHRS and CDR2 is YFSETQ. This CDR3 is CASGMTHLSTDTQYF. CDR3 coding DNA: TGCGCCAGCGGGATGACCCATTTAAGCACAGATACGCAGTATTTT.

V gene TRBV27 combines with J gene TRBJ2-1; perhaps D is TRBD1 or TRBD2 (5 bases each). This CDR3 has 14 amino acids. Trimming pared 8 bases from V and 1 base from J, leaving 12 bases between. CDR1 and CDR2 from the germline V gene are MNHEY and SMNVEV (reference sequence). CDR3: CASQSGLSYNEQFF. The CDR3 region has the DNA TGTGCCAGCCAGTCGGGGCTATCCTACAATGAGCAGTTCTTC.

The chain's CDR3 is CASSLVGLGDTQYF. CDR3 nucleotides: TGCGCCAGCAGCTTGGTTGGGCTTGGGGATACGCAGTATTTT. The chain carries TRBV5-1 and TRBJ2-3, with unresolved D. V lost 0 bases, J lost 6 bases, and 11 bases lay in between. Germline V gene data show CDR1 as SGHRS and CDR2 as YFSETQ. This CDR3 is built from 14 residues.

The chain links TRBV5-6 to TRBJ2-3; a possible D gene is TRBD2 (6 bases). V was shortened by 2 bases and J by 6 bases, with 10 bases between the two germline ends. Germline V lookup: CDR1 SGHDT, CDR2 YYEEEE. The CDR3 has 13 amino acids. The CDR3 spells CASSFGLLDTQYF. CDR3 nucleotide sequence: TGTGCCAGCAGCTTCGGACTACTTGATACGCAGTATTTT. Complete variable domain (other parts from reference TRBV5-6 and TRBJ2-3): DAGVTQSPTHLIKTRGQQVTLRCSPKSGHDTVSWYQQALGQGPQFIFQYYEEEERQRGNFPDRFSGHQFPNYSSELNVNALLLGDSALYLCASSFGLLDTQYFGPGTRLTVL.

This clone has a single count. The V gene is TRBV6-5, the J gene TRBJ2-2; 9 nucleotides agree with TRBD2. The CDR3 has 13 residues. J gave up 10 bases and V 7 bases, and 7 bases lay outside the gene matches. Germline V gene sequence: CDR1 MNHEY, CDR2 SVGAGI. CDR3 protein: CASTGGRAAELFF. CDR3 DNA sequence: TGTGCCAGCACGGGCGGGAGGGCCGCGGAGCTGTTTTTT.

The CDR3 spells CASRRGPHTETQETQYF. Written as DNA, the CDR3 is TGTGCCAGCAGACGAGGCCCCCACACAGAGACTCAAGAGACCCAGTACTTC. The chain is built from TRBV25-1 and TRBJ2-5; D gene ambiguous. Germline V gives CDR1 MGHDK, CDR2 SYGVNS. The V end lost 6 bases, the J end lost 2 bases, and 22 bases lay between the germline ends. This CDR3 has 17 residues.

The gene calls are TRBV7-8 and TRBJ1-3; no definite D call. This CDR3 region has 14 residues. Germline values: CDR1 SGHVS, CDR2 FQNEAQ. The V gene lost 4 bases and the J gene lost 5 bases, with 12 bases spanning the gap. In DNA, the CDR3 is TGTGCCAGCAGCTCCGGCACGGAGCGAAACACCATATATTTT. This codes for CASSSGTERNTIYF.

The chain uses TRBV5-1 and TRBJ2-3; D is perhaps TRBD2 (6 bases). There are 13 residues in the CDR3. Germline V lookup: CDR1 SGHRS, CDR2 YFSETQ. Trimming cost V 7 bases and J 5 bases, with 14 bases left between them. The DNA of the CDR3 is TGCGCCAGCCTCGCTTCGGGAGAAGATACGCAGTATTTT. It specifies CASLASGEDTQYF.

The V and J genes are TRBV18 and TRBJ1-1; D ambiguous. The V end lost 9 bases, the J end lost 1 base, and 12 bases lay between the germline ends. Germline-derived CDR1 and CDR2 are KGHSH and LQKENI. This CDR3 contains 13 residues. The CDR3 spells CASCVTENTEAFF. Here the CDR3 DNA reads TGTGCCAGTTGCGTGACCGAGAACACTGAAGCTTTCTTT.